The entry below gives a single T cell receptor (beta chain) sequence along with its context. The same CDR3 also results from other DNA sequences found in this sample. The record originates from a study of blood T cell repertoires in COVID-19. Assay: immunoSEQ multiplex PCR; the TCRdb copy retains only in-frame clones and omits some. The sample lists roughly 200,000 clones, roughly 89% occurring once. V dropped 3 bases and J dropped 3; count of bases not matched to a gene: 2. The CDR3 has 14 residues. Germline V gene data show CDR1 as KGHSH and CDR2 as LQKENI. The TCR was taken from a middle-aged man with acute or convalescent COVID-19. The chain joins TRBV18 to TRBJ2-7, with 10 bases lining up with TRBD1. Sample: peripheral blood. CDR3 region: CASSPGTGDYEQYF. CDR3 in DNA: TGTGCCAGCTCACCCGGGACAGGGGACTACGAGCAGTACTTC. Filled out from reference TRBV18 and TRBJ2-7, the complete variable domain reads NAGVMQNPRHLVRRRGQEARLRCSPMKGHSHVYWYRQLPEEGLKFMVYLQKENIIDESGMPKERFSAEFPKEGPSILRIQQVVRGDSAAYFCASSPGTGDYEQYFGPGTRLTVT.